This T cell receptor beta chain was observed in a study of regulatory T cells in long-lasting Graves disease. Germline V gives CDR1 MDHEN, CDR2 SYDVKM. V was pared by 5 bases and J by 4 bases, with 10 bases of the junction left unmatched. CDR3 length: 15 residues. Arm-PCR of CDR3 regions and iRepertoire HTBI primers were the basis on which TCR beta libraries were built. TCRdb reprocessed the multiplex PCR reads via MiXCR and lists one record per CDR3 protein. The table has hundreds of thousands of distinct CDR3 sequences, more than 10% seen once. The time point here: newly diagnosed GD, antithyroid drugs for less than 3 months. PBMCs provided the RNA from which the TCR library was made. Another study also made use of these data, one on T cells in Graves' hyperthyroidism and ophthalmopathy.

The sample was peripheral blood mononuclear cells (PBMCs), taken at new diagnosis, from a patient treated with antithyroid drugs. This clonotype was sampled from a woman aged 25 to 39 with Graves disease. This chain joins TRBV28 and TRBJ2-5, with 7 positions matching TRBD1. The CDR3 here is CASSPNRGWAETQYF. The CDR3 DNA is TGTGCCAGCAGTCCAAACAGGGGTTGGGCAGAGACCCAGTACTTC.